These 24 T cell receptor beta chains came from one sample sequenced in a study of blood T cell repertoires in COVID-19. Generated by immunoSEQ multiplex PCR, the TCRdb table keeps only in-frame clones and is missing some. This sample has around 70,000 clones; 84% occur once, and the top ten carry about 35%. Material: peripheral blood. Receptor source: a man aged 65 to 79 with acute or convalescent COVID-19.

The genes are TRBV29-1 and TRBJ1-2; 8 bases are shared with TRBD1. CDR3 size: 12 residues. With V trimmed by 5 bases and J by 7 bases, 6 bases remained unmatched. CDR1 SQVTM and CDR2 ANQGSEA come from the germline V gene. The CDR3 protein is CSVITGTGGYTF. DNA for the CDR3: TGCAGCGTTATAACGGGGACAGGTGGCTACACCTTC.

The V and J genes are TRBV9 and TRBJ1-2; 7 positions match TRBD1. Per the germline V gene, CDR1 is SGDLS and CDR2 is YYNGEE. The J segment lost 6 bases and the V segment lost 4 bases, leaving 12 bases of the junction unmatched. This CDR3 is 15 amino acids long. In DNA, the CDR3 is TGTGCCAGCAGCCCGGGACAGCCGGTCGTGGATGGCTACACCTTC. Amino acids: CASSPGQPVVDGYTF.

The chain employs TRBV7-2 and TRBJ1-3; 7 bases match TRBD1. From germline, CDR1 is SGHTA and CDR2 FQGNSA. CDR3 size: 16 residues. With 1 base clipped from V and 4 bases from J, the junction kept 7 bases outside the gene matches. Here the CDR3 reads CASSLGPTGAGNTIYF. DNA for the CDR3: TGTGCCAGCAGCTTAGGGCCAACAGGGGCCGGAAACACCATATATTTT.

This clone was counted a single time. Written as DNA, the CDR3 is TGTGCCAGCAGCTACGGGCCTCAGGGCGAGCAGTACTTC. It encodes CASSYGPQGEQYF. The V gene is TRBV3-1 (or the pseudogene TRBV3-2), the J gene TRBJ2-7; D may be TRBD1 (5 bases). Per the germline V gene, CDR1 is LGHDT and CDR2 is YNNKEL (reference sequence). The CDR3 has 13 amino acids. V lost 5 bases and J lost 6, with 14 bases in between.

The rearrangement joins TRBV6-6 to TRBJ1-1; 7 bases align to TRBD1. The V gene end was trimmed by 6 bases and the J gene end by 10 bases; junction bases not matched to a gene: 11. Germline V gives CDR1 MNHNY, CDR2 SVGAGI (reference sequence). The CDR3 has 13 amino acids. The CDR3 bases are TGTGCCAGCAGCCTCGACAGGGTAGAAGTAGCTTTCTTT. Its translation: CASSLDRVEVAFF.

The V call is TRBV7-9, the J call TRBJ2-3; 12 nucleotides line up with TRBD2. The V segment lost 6 bases and the J segment 1 base; nucleotides outside the gene matches: 5. CDR1 and CDR2 (germline): SEHNR, FQNEAQ (reference sequence). The CDR3 totals 16 residues. CDR3 amino acids: CASRNLAGGGTDTQYF. As DNA, the CDR3 is TGTGCCAGCAGAAACCTAGCGGGAGGGGGCACAGATACGCAGTATTTT.

This clone was seen a single time. This rearrangement joins TRBV12-5 to TRBJ2-5; perhaps TRBD1 as D (5 bases). The CDR3 is 12 amino acids. The germline V and J ends were trimmed by 2 bases and 5 bases, with 6 bases remaining between them. The V gene's germline CDR1 is LGHNT and CDR2 FRNRAP. The CDR3 is CASGLRGETQYF. The CDR3 DNA follows: TGTGCTAGTGGTTTGAGGGGCGAGACCCAGTACTTC.

This rearrangement joins TRBV2 to TRBJ1-1; possibly TRBD1 for D (5 bases). CDR1 is SNHLY, CDR2 FYNNEI, per germline. This CDR3 is 13 amino acids long. Trimming removed 10 bases from V and 5 bases from J, with 17 bases in between. The CDR3 region has the DNA TGTGCCACCTCCCAGGGTTTGGGGACTGAAGCTTTCTTT. It encodes CATSQGLGTEAFF.

This chain joins TRBV28 and TRBJ1-4; TRBD1 agrees at 7 bases. V dropped 0 bases and J dropped 1; count of bases not matched to a gene: 5. The CDR3 length is 17 residues. The germline CDR1 and CDR2 sequences are MDHEN and SYDVKM. The CDR3 region has the DNA TGTGCCAGCAGTTTATGGACAGGGATGAAAACTAATGAAAAACTGTTTTTT. The encoded protein is CASSLWTGMKTNEKLFF.

Only one count was recorded for this clone. The rearrangement joins TRBV19 to TRBJ2-1; 9 positions match TRBD2. Germline V CDR1 and CDR2: LNHDA, SQIVND (reference sequence). V lost 7 bases, J lost 5 bases, and 9 bases stayed unmatched. This CDR3 region has 15 residues. CDR3 amino acids: CASMPGTSLHNEQFF. The CDR3 DNA reads as TGTGCCAGTATGCCCGGGACTAGCCTCCACAATGAGCAGTTCTTC. The variable domain in full, with the rest retrieved from reference TRBV19 and TRBJ2-1, is DGGITQSPKYLFRKEGQNVTLSCEQNLNHDAMYWYRQDPGQGLRLIYYSQIVNDFQKGDIAEGYSVSREKKESFPLTVTSAQKNPTAFYLCASMPGTSLHNEQFFGPGTRLTVL.

This chain links TRBV5-8 with TRBJ2-2, with D possibly matching TRBD2 (5 bases). The V gene lost 7 bases and the J gene lost 3 bases, with 16 bases spanning the gap. This CDR3 contains 15 residues. CDR1 is SGHTS, CDR2 YDEGEE, per germline. The CDR3 bases are TGTGCCAGCCCCCCTGAAGCGGTTTACACCGGGGAGCTGTTTTTT. This codes for CASPPEAVYTGELFF.

This chain joins TRBV7-8 and TRBJ2-5, with TRBD1 as a possible D gene (5 bases). The germline gives CDR1 SGHVS, CDR2 FQNEAQ. V lost 6 bases to trimming and J lost 1 base, with 6 bases between them. This CDR3 contains 12 residues. The CDR3, as DNA: TGTGCCAGCAGACAGGCCCAAGAGACCCAGTACTTC. Translated, it gives CASRQAQETQYF.

The chain couples TRBV6-6 to TRBJ1-1, with D perhaps matching TRBD1 (6 bases). Deletions cut 11 bases from V and 8 bases from J, with 21 bases between. The CDR3 consists of 13 residues. Germline CDR1 reads MNHNY; CDR2 reads SVGAGI (reference sequence). The CDR3 sequence is CAGRSQPGAEAFF. The CDR3 DNA is TGTGCCGGACGGTCCCAACCAGGGGCCGAAGCTTTCTTT.

V gene TRBV7-9 combines with J gene TRBJ2-4; 7 bases agree with TRBD2. After removal of 5 bases from V and 0 bases from J, the junction contained 1 base not matched to a gene. The CDR3 has 14 amino acids. Germline V CDR1 and CDR2: SEHNR, FQNEAQ (reference sequence). This chain's CDR3 is CASSGGEAKNIQYF. The CDR3 nucleotides read TGTGCCAGCAGCGGGGGGGAAGCCAAAAACATTCAGTACTTC. Using reference TRBV7-9 and TRBJ2-4 for the parts outside the CDR3, the full variable domain is DTGVSQNPRHKITKRGQNVTFRCDPISEHNRLYWYRQTLGQGPEFLTYFQNEAQLEKSRLLSDRFSAERPKGSFSTLEIQRTEQGDSAMYLCASSGGEAKNIQYFGAGTRLSVL.

This chain connects TRBV3-1 (or the pseudogene TRBV3-2) to TRBJ2-1, with D tentatively TRBD2 (5 bases). The germline CDR1 and CDR2 sequences are LGHDT and YNNKEL (reference sequence). This CDR3 contains 13 residues. V was clipped by 3 bases and J by 10 bases, with 13 bases between them. CDR3 loop: CASSQYREGEQFF. The CDR3 bases are TGTGCCAGCAGCCAGTACCGGGAAGGAGAGCAGTTCTTC.

The chain uses TRBV7-9 and TRBJ2-5, with D tentatively TRBD2 (6 bases). V was shortened by 4 bases and J by 5 bases, with 11 bases between the two germline ends. The V gene's germline CDR1 is SEHNR and CDR2 FQNEAQ (reference sequence). This CDR3 contains 13 residues. The CDR3 DNA follows: TGTGCCAGCAGCTGGACTACGCTGGAGACCCAGTACTTC. Translation gives CASSWTTLETQYF. Complete variable domain (other parts from reference TRBV7-9 and TRBJ2-5): DTGVSQNPRHKITKRGQNVTFRCDPISEHNRLYWYRQTLGQGPEFLTYFQNEAQLEKSRLLSDRFSAERPKGSFSTLEIQRTEQGDSAMYLCASSWTTLETQYFGPGTRLLVL.

This chain joins TRBV6-5 and TRBJ2-7; a weak D match, TRBD2 (5 bases). The CDR3 is made up of 13 amino acids. Germline assignment: CDR1 MNHEY and CDR2 SVGAGI. The DNA for the CDR3 is TGTGCTACTGGACGGGGAGCGGAGTACGAGCAGTACTTC. This codes for CATGRGAEYEQYF.

The rearrangement joins TRBV5-4 to TRBJ2-1, with D possibly TRBD2 on 5 matching bases. V lost 0 bases to trimming and J lost 10 bases, with 14 bases between them. The CDR3 contains 14 residues. From germline, CDR1 is SGHNT and CDR2 YYREEE (reference sequence). The CDR3 nucleotides are TGTGCCAGCAGCTTGGCCGGGGTGGAAGGCGAGCAGTTCTTC. This gives the protein CASSLAGVEGEQFF.

This chain links TRBV5-1 with TRBJ2-1, with 8 positions matching TRBD2. CDR3 length: 16 amino acids. Germline assignment: CDR1 SGHRS and CDR2 YFSETQ. Trimming removed 1 base from V and 0 bases from J; junction bases left unmatched: 3. The CDR3 DNA sequence: TGCGCCAGCAGCTTGTTGGCGGGGGGCTCCTACAATGAGCAGTTCTTC. It yields the protein CASSLLAGGSYNEQFF.

The chain joins TRBV2 to TRBJ2-5; 9 bases align to TRBD1. The ends lost 5 bases at V and 5 bases at J; junction bases unmatched: 6. Germline lookup yields CDR1 SNHLY and CDR2 FYNNEI. There are 14 residues in the CDR3. CDR3 sequence: CASSRDRAAETQYF. The CDR3 DNA sequence: TGTGCCAGCAGTCGGGACAGGGCGGCGGAGACCCAGTACTTC.

The chain employs TRBV2 and TRBJ2-5; D gene ambiguous. Germline V gene data show CDR1 as SNHLY and CDR2 as FYNNEI. CDR3 length: 10 residues. V lost 5 bases and J lost 9, with 7 bases in between. The CDR3 nucleotides are TGTGCCAGCAGTTCCTTATCCCAGTACTTC. Translating it yields CASSSLSQYF.

This clone was observed once. This sequence joins TRBV9 and TRBJ2-2; possibly TRBD2 for D (5 bases). This CDR3 comprises 13 residues. In germline, CDR1 is SGDLS, CDR2 YYNGEE. The V and J ends lost 0 bases and 5 bases respectively, with 5 bases between them. CDR3 loop: CASSVAGTGELFF. In DNA, the CDR3 is TGTGCCAGCAGCGTAGCGGGAACCGGGGAGCTGTTTTTT.

The chain uses TRBV7-9 and TRBJ1-2, with 7 nucleotides matching TRBD1. Losses at the gene ends were 2 bases for V and 9 bases for J; bases not matched to a gene: 6. The germline V gene encodes CDR1 SEHNR and CDR2 FQNEAQ (reference sequence). The CDR3 has 13 residues. CDR3 nucleotides: TGTGCCAGCAGCTTACAACAGGGGACAAGCTACACCTTC. Its protein is CASSLQQGTSYTF.

The J gene is TRBJ2-5, the V gene TRBV20-1; 7 bases are shared with TRBD1. CDR1 DFQATT and CDR2 SNEGSKA come from the germline V gene (reference sequence). The CDR3 has 15 amino acids. With 3 bases clipped from V and 4 bases from J, the junction kept 11 bases outside the gene matches. CDR3 coding DNA: TGCAGTGCTAGTCCTTCTGACAGGGTCGGAGAGACCCAGTACTTC. It is translated as CSASPSDRVGETQYF.